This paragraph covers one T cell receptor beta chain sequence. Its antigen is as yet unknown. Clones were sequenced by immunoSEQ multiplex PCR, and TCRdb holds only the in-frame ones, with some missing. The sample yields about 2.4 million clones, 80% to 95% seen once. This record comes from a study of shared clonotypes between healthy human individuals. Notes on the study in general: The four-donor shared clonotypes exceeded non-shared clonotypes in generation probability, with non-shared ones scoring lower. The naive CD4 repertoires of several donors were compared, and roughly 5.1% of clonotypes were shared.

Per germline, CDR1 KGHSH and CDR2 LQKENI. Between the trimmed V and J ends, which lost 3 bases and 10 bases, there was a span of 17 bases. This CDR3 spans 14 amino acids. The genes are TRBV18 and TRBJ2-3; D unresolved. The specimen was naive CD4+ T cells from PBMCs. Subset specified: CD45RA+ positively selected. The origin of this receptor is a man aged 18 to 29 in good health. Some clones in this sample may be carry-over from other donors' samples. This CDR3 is CASSPLMARESQYF. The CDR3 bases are TGTGCCAGCTCACCCCTTATGGCCCGTGAGTCGCAGTATTTT.